Shown below are 11 T cell receptor beta chains from a single sample sequenced in a study of T-cell reconstitution after alpha-beta-depleted transplantation in children. The library targeted TCRbeta and was prepared with unique molecular identifiers. TCRdb fed the PCR reads into MiXCR, producing one record per CDR3 protein. The data show hundreds of thousands of distinct CDR3 sequences, with roughly 13% seen just once and over 2% held by the top ten. The source was PBMCs, mostly from graft donor cells, collected 360 days after TCRalphabeta/CD19-depleted stem cell transplant. These receptor sequences come from a male patient aged 10 to 17 who had a stem cell transplant for acute myeloid leukemia, so the T cells may come from the graft donor.

This chain joins TRBV6-5 and TRBJ2-7, with 7 bases matching TRBD1. CDR1 is MNHEY and CDR2 is SVGAGI in the germline V gene. CDR3 size: 14 residues. Germline trimming cut 2 bases from V and 2 bases from J; bases unmatched to any gene: 3. In nucleotides, the CDR3 is TGTGCCAGCAGTTACAGGACAGGTCCCTACGAGCAGTACTTC. Protein sequence: CASSYRTGPYEQYF.

This chain connects TRBV6-1 to TRBJ2-7; TRBD2 matches at 13 bases. J was trimmed by 6 bases and V by 4 bases; bases with no gene match: 6. The CDR3 contains 15 residues. Germline V gives CDR1 MNHNS, CDR2 SASEGT. The CDR3 bases are TGTGCCAGCAGTGGGACTAGCGGGAGCGCGGGCGAGCAGTACTTC. This sequence encodes CASSGTSGSAGEQYF.

This chain links TRBV10-1 with TRBJ2-3, with D hard to call. V shed 5 bases and J shed 1 base, with 7 bases lying between them. Germline values: CDR1 WNHNN, CDR2 SYGVQD (reference sequence). This CDR3 contains 13 residues. In DNA form, the CDR3 reads TGCGCCAGCAGTCGGGTCGGCACAGATACGCAGTATTTT. Its translation: CASSRVGTDTQYF.

The chain has TRBV20-1 and TRBJ2-5, with 7 positions matching TRBD2. The CDR3 runs 14 residues. After removal of 5 bases from V and 5 bases from J, the junction contained 11 bases not matched to a gene. The germline CDR1 and CDR2 sequences are DFQATT and SNEGSKA (reference sequence). This chain's CDR3 is CSAYRLAYVETQYF. The CDR3 DNA sequence: TGCAGTGCTTACCGACTAGCTTATGTGGAGACCCAGTACTTC.

This clonotype was seen repeatedly, ten times or more. The gene calls are TRBV29-1 and TRBJ2-2, with D perhaps TRBD2 (5 bases). V was shortened by 6 bases and J by 2 bases, with 25 bases between the two germline ends. Per germline, CDR1 SQVTM and CDR2 ANQGSEA. The CDR3 consists of 18 residues. CDR3 region: CSVEAYRGRLGNTGELFF. As DNA, the CDR3 is TGCAGCGTCGAGGCCTATCGGGGTCGGCTTGGAAACACCGGGGAGCTGTTTTTT.

This clonotype has more than one count but fewer than ten. V usage is TRBV5-1 and J usage is TRBJ2-7, with 8 bases that match TRBD2. The CDR3 sequence is 14 residues long. The germline CDR1 and CDR2 sequences are SGHRS and YFSETQ. J was trimmed by 5 bases and V by 1 base; bases with no gene match: 5. The CDR3: CASSLSGLAHEQYF. In DNA form, the CDR3 reads TGCGCCAGCAGCTTGTCCGGACTAGCCCACGAGCAGTACTTC.

In this sample, this clonotype turned up a few times. The V call is TRBV3-1, the J call TRBJ2-5; 7 nucleotides match TRBD1. This CDR3 region has 16 residues. Unmatched junction bases numbered 12, after V lost 4 bases and J lost 4 bases. Per the germline V gene, CDR1 is LGHDT and CDR2 is YNNKEL (reference sequence). CDR3 nucleotides: TGTGCCAGCAGCCCACGTACCGGGACAGATGGAGAGACCCAGTACTTC. Protein product: CASSPRTGTDGETQYF.

The chain carries TRBV20-1 and TRBJ2-7, with 9 bases aligning to TRBD2. Germline V gene sequence: CDR1 DFQATT, CDR2 SNEGSKA (reference sequence). Trimming removed 6 bases from V and 2 bases from J; junction bases left unmatched: 5. CDR3 length: 13 residues. CDR3 coding DNA: TGCAGTGCGATTAGCGGGAGTCCCTACGAGCAGTACTTC. Protein product: CSAISGSPYEQYF.

The CDR3 DNA reads as TGTGCCAGCAGTCCTCGGAACCCCTATGGCTACACCTTC. Protein sequence: CASSPRNPYGYTF. The genes are TRBV28 and TRBJ1-2; no reliable D call. V lost 5 bases to trimming and J lost 4 bases, with 11 bases between them. Germline CDR1 and CDR2: MDHEN and SYDVKM. This CDR3 comprises 13 residues.

The gene calls are TRBV7-2 and TRBJ2-5; 11 bases fit TRBD2. This CDR3 spans 16 amino acids. V dropped 2 bases and J dropped 5; count of bases not matched to a gene: 7. Germline V gives CDR1 SGHTA, CDR2 FQGNSA. The CDR3 DNA follows: TGTGCCAGCAGCTTATCCCTAGCGGGAGGCCGGGAGACCCAGTACTTC. Protein sequence: CASSLSLAGGRETQYF.

This clonotype showed up just a few times. The CDR3 protein is CSARGRGRETQYF. The CDR3 coding sequence is TGCAGTGCCCGGGGCAGAGGGAGAGAGACCCAGTACTTC. The rearrangement joins TRBV20-1 to TRBJ2-5, with D perhaps assigned TRBD1 or TRBD2 (5 bases each). CDR3 length: 13 residues. Germline-derived CDR1 and CDR2 are DFQATT and SNEGSKA (reference sequence). V dropped 6 bases and J dropped 4 bases, with 15 bases sitting between them.